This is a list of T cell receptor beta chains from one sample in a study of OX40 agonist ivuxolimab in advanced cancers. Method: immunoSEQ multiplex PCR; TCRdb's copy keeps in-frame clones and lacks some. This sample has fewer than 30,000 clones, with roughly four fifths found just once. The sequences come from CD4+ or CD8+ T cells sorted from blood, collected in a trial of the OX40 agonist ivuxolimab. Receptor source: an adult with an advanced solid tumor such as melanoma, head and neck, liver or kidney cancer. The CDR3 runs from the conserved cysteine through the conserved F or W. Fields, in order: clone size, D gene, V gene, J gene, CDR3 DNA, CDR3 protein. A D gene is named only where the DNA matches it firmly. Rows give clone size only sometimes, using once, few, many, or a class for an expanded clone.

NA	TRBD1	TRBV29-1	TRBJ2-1	TGCAGCGTTGAAGAGACGGGACAGGGGGATGAGCAGTTCTTC	CSVEETGQGDEQFF
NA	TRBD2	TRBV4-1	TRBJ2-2	TGCGCCAGCAGCCCAACGGGGCTAGCGGACACCGGGGAGCTGTTTTTT	CASSPTGLADTGELFF
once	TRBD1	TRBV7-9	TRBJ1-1	TGTGCCAGCAGCCAGACAGGGGAGACTGAAGCTTTCTTT	CASSQTGETEAFF
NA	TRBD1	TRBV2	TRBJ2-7	TGTGCCAGCAGTGGATCGAAGGCAACCGGACAGGGGGCGAATTTCTACGAGCAGTACTTC	CASSGSKATGQGANFYEQYF
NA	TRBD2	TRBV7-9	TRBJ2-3	TGTGCCAGCAGCTTACCCTCCGGGGGGGCGTCAGATACGCAGTATTTT	CASSLPSGGASDTQYF
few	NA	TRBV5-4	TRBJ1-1	TGTGCCAGCAGCTGGTCAGGGAACACTGAAGCTTTCTTT	CASSWSGNTEAFF
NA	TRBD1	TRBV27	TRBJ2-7	TGTGCCAGCAGTTTAAAGATCCCGGGACAGAGGGTTGGGGACGAGCAGTACTTC	CASSLKIPGQRVGDEQYF
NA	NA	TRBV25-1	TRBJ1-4	TGTGCCAGCAGTGGCCCCGGGTCCTACCCGAGGGAAAAACTGTTTTTT	CASSGPGSYPREKLFF
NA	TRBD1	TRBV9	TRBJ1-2	TGTGCCAGCAGCGCCGGACAGGACTACTATGGCTACACCTTC	CASSAGQDYYGYTF
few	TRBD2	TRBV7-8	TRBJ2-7	TGTGCCAGCAGCTTAGGTATTAGCGGGATCTTGGACGAGCAGTACTTC	CASSLGISGILDEQYF
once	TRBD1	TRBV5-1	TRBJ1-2	TGCGCCAGCAGCTTGGCGGTGAAACAGGGGACCAAGGACTATGGCTACACCTTC	CASSLAVKQGTKDYGYTF
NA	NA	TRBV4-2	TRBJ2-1	TGTGCCAGCAGCCAAGTCGGGGTATCGGGCAATGAGCAGTTCTTC	CASSQVGVSGNEQFF
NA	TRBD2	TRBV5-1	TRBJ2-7	TGCGCCAGCAGCATCGGGGGGGCCTACGAGCAGTACTTC	CASSIGGAYEQYF
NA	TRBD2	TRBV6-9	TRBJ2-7	TGTGCCATTCCCAAGCGGGAGTGGTTCTGCGAGCAGTACTTC	CAIPKREWFCEQYF
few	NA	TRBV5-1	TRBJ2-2	TGCGCCAGCAGCCCACAAGGGGGAACCGGGGAGCTGTTTTTT	CASSPQGGTGELFF
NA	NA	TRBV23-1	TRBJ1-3	TGCGCCAGCAGGCCCCCGGATCCGCTTTTTGGAAACACCATATATTTT	CASRPPDPLFGNTIYF
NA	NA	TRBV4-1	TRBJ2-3	TGCGCCAGCAGCCAAACGGAGGGCCCAGATACGCAGTATTTT	CASSQTEGPDTQYF
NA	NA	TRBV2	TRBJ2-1	TGTGCCAGCAGTGAAGAGGCAGGTAGCTCCTACAATGAGCAGTTCTTC	CASSEEAGSSYNEQFF
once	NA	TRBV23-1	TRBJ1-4	TGCGCCAGCAGTCAATTGCTCTCGGACGCAACTAATGAAAAACTGTTTTTT	CASSQLLSDATNEKLFF
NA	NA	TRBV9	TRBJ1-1	TGTGCCAGCAGCCCATTAGGGGGGACACCTGTCACTGAAGCTTTCTTT	CASSPLGGTPVTEAFF
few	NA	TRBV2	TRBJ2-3	TGTGCCAGCAGGGCACAAAAATTTAGCACAGATACGCAGTATTTT	CASRAQKFSTDTQYF
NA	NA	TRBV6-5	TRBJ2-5	TGTGCCAGCAGTAACCTCAGGGGCGCAGAGACCCAGTACTTC	CASSNLRGAETQYF
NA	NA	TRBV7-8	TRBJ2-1	TGTGCCAGCAGGTCTGGTGCCTCCTACAATGAGCAGTTCTTC	CASRSGASYNEQFF
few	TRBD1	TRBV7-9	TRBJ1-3	TGTGCCAGCAGCCGGGACAGAGTTAGCTCTGGAAACACCATATATTTT	CASSRDRVSSGNTIYF
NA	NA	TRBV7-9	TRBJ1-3	TGTGCCAGCAGCTTAGTGACAGGCTCTGGAAACACCATATATTTT	CASSLVTGSGNTIYF
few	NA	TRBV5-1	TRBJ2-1	TGCGCCAGCAGCTTCGGGGGAAACTACAATGAGCAGTTCTTC	CASSFGGNYNEQFF
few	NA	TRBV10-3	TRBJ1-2	TGTGCCATCAGTGAGAGTGAGGGCCTCGGCTATGGCTACACCTTC	CAISESEGLGYGYTF
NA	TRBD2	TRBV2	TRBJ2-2	TGTGCCAGCAGTGAGCGGGGACTAGCGGAAGACACCGGGGAGCTGTTTTTT	CASSERGLAEDTGELFF
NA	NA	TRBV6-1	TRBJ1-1	TGTGCCAGCAGTGACCTCGCTAGGCTGACCGACCCACAGGGATTTGAAGCTTTCTTT	CASSDLARLTDPQGFEAFF
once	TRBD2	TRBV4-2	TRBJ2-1	TGTGCCAGCAGGGAGACTAGCGGATACAATGAGCAGTTCTTC	CASRETSGYNEQFF
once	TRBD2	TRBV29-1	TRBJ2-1	TGCAGCGTTTCTGATAGCGGGAGTGATAGTGAGCAGTTCTTC	CSVSDSGSDSEQFF
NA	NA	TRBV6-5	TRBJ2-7	TGTGCCAGCAGTTACCCGGGATACGAGCAGTACTTC	CASSYPGYEQYF
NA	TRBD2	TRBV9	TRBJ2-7	TGTGCCAGCAGCGCCCGGGGGGAGAAAAGTTACGAGCAGTACTTC	CASSARGEKSYEQYF
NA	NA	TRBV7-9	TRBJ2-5	TGTGCCAGCAGCTCCATGTCAGGGTTAGGCGAGACCCAGTACTTC	CASSSMSGLGETQYF
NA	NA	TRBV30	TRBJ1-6	TGTGCCTGGAGAACCAGGACTGAATATAATTCACCCCTCCACTTT	CAWRTRTEYNSPLHF
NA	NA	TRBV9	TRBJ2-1	TGTGCCAGCAGCCCACTAGGTCCCAGCTCCTACAATGAGCAGTTCTTC	CASSPLGPSSYNEQFF
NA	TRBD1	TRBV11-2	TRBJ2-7	TGTGCCAGCAGCTTAAGCGCAGGGGGCTCCTACGAGCAGTACTTC	CASSLSAGGSYEQYF
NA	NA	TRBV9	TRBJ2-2	TGTGCCAGCAGCGTAGCAGGGGACACCGGGGAGCTGTTTTTT	CASSVAGDTGELFF
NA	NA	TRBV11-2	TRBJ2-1	TGTGCCAGCAGCTTAGAAATCCACAATGAGCAGTTCTTC	CASSLEIHNEQFF
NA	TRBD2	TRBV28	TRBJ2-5	TGTGCCACCTCGTGGGGAGGGGAGACCCAGTACTTC	CATSWGGETQYF
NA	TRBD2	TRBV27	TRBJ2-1	TGTGCCAGCAGTTTAGCGGGAGGAGGGTACAATGAGCAGTTCTTC	CASSLAGGGYNEQFF
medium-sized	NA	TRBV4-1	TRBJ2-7	TGCGCCAGCAGCGGAATGGGAAGGGACAAGGTGACCTACGAGCAGTACTTC	CASSGMGRDKVTYEQYF
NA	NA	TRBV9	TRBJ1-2	TGTGCCAGCAGCTGGGAGGGCGCCAACTATGGCTACACCTTC	CASSWEGANYGYTF